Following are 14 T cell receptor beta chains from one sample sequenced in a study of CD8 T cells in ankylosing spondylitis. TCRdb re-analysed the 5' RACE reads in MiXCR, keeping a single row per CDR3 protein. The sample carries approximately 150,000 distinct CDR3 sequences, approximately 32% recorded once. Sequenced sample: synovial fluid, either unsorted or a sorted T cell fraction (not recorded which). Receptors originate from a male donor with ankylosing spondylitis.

This CDR3 reads CASSLDQGSGTGELFF. CDR3 bases: TGTGCCAGCAGCTTAGACCAGGGATCTGGCACCGGGGAGCTGTTTTTT. V gene TRBV11-3 combines with J gene TRBJ2-2, with D perhaps TRBD1 (5 bases). Germline V gene lookup returns CDR1 SGHNT and CDR2 YENEEA. V lost 0 bases, J lost 4 bases, and 12 bases lay in between. This CDR3 has 16 residues.

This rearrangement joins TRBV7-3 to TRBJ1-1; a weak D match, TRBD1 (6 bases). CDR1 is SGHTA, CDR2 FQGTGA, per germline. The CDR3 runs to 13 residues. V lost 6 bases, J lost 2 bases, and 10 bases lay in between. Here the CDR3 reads CASRQGENTEAFF. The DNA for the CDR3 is TGTGCCAGCAGACAGGGAGAAAACACTGAAGCTTTCTTT. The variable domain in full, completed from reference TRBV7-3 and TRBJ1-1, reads GAGVSQTPSNKVTEKGKYVELRCDPISGHTALYWYRQSLGQGPEFLIYFQGTGAADDSGLPNDRFFAVRPEGSVSTLKIQRTERGDSAVYLCASRQGENTEAFFGQGTRLTVV.

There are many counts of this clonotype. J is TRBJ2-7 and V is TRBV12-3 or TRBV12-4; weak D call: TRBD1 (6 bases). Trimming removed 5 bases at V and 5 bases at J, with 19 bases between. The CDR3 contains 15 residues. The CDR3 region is CASSGSDSDPHEQYF. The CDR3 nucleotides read TGTGCCAGCAGTGGATCGGACAGCGATCCCCACGAGCAGTACTTC.

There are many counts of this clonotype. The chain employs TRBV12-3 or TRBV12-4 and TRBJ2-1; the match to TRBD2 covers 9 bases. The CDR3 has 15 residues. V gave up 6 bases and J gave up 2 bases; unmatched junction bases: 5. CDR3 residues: CASREAGGAYNEQFF. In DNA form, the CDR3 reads TGTGCCAGCAGGGAAGCGGGAGGAGCCTACAATGAGCAGTTCTTC.

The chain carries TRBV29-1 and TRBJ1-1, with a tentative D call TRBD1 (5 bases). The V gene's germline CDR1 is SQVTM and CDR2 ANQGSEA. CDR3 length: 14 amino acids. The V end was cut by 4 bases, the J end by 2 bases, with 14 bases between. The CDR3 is CSVGDRQINTEAFF. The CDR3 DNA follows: TGCAGCGTTGGGGACCGACAGATTAACACTGAAGCTTTCTTT.

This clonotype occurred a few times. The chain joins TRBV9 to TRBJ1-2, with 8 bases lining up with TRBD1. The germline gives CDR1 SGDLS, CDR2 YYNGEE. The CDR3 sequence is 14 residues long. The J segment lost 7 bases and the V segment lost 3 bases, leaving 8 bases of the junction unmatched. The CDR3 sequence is CASSAQTGAGGYTF. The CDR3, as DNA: TGTGCCAGCAGCGCCCAGACAGGGGCAGGTGGCTACACCTTC.

In DNA, the CDR3 is TGTGCCAGCAGTTCCAGGGGACACCAAACCTCTGGGGCCAACGTCCTGACTTTC. The encoded protein is CASSSRGHQTSGANVLTF. The rearrangement joins TRBV12-3 or TRBV12-4 to TRBJ2-6, with D possibly matching TRBD1 (6 bases). The CDR3 is made up of 18 amino acids. V was shortened by 4 bases and J by 0 bases, with 16 bases between the two germline ends.

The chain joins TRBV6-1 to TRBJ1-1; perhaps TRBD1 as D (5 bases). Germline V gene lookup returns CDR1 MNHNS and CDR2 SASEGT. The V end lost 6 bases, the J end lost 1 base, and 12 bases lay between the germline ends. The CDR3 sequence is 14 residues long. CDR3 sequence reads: CASSLLGGNTEAFF. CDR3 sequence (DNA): TGTGCCAGCAGCCTCCTGGGGGGGAACACTGAAGCTTTCTTT.

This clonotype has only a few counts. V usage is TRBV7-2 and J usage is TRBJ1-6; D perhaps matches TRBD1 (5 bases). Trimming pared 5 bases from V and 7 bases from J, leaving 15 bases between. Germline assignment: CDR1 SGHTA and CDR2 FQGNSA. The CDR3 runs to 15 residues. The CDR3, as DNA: TGTGCCAGCAGCCGGGCCATCAGGGCCAATTCACCCCTCCACTTT. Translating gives CASSRAIRANSPLHF.

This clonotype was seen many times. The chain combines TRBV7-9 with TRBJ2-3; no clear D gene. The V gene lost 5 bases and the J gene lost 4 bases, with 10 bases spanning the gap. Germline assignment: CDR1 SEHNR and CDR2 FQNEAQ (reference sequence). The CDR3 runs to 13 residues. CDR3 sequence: CASSNGWADTQYF. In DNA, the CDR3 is TGTGCCAGCAGCAACGGGTGGGCAGATACGCAGTATTTT.

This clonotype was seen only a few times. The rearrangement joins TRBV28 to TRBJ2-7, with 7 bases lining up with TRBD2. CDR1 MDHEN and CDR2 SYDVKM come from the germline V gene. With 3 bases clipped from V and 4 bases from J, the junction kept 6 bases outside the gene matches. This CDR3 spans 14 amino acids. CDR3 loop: CASSFGGGLYEQYF. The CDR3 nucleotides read TGTGCCAGCAGTTTTGGGGGGGGTTTATACGAGCAGTACTTC.

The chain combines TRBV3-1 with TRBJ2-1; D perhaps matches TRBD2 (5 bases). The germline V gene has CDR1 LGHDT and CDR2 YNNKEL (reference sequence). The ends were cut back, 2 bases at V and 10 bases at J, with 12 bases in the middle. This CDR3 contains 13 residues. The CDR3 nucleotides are TGTGCCAGCAGCCAATTAGCGCCGGACGAGCAGTTCTTC. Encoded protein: CASSQLAPDEQFF.

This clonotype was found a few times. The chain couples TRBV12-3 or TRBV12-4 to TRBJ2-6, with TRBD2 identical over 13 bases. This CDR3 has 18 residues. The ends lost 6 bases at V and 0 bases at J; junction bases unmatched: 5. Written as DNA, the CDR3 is TGTGCCAGCAGCCTGGGACTAGCGGGAATCTCTGGGGCCAACGTCCTGACTTTC. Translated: CASSLGLAGISGANVLTF.

DNA of the CDR3: TGTGCCAGCAGCAAGTGGCGGGATGGGGAGCTGTTTTTT. It yields the protein CASSKWRDGELFF. The rearrangement uses TRBV7-3 and TRBJ2-2; D might be TRBD2 (6 bases). CDR3 length equals 13 residues. Germline V gives CDR1 SGHTA, CDR2 FQGTGA. V dropped 5 bases and J dropped 8 bases, with 12 bases sitting between them.